The 5 T cell receptor beta chains listed next were all sequenced from one sample in a study of T cell changes during pregnancy in multiple sclerosis. The repertoire was sequenced with immunoSEQ multiplex PCR; TCRdb's copy has only in-frame clones and lacks some. The sample contains approximately 37,000 clones, over 75% of which appear only once. The sample here was CD8+ T cells from peripheral blood mononuclear cells, taken in the first trimester of pregnancy. Receptors originate from a female donor with multiple sclerosis, enrolled in a pregnancy study.

This clone occurred a few times. A junction boundary mismatches the germline segment, possibly from a read error. The chain combines TRBV14 with TRBJ1-4; 8 nucleotides align to TRBD1. CDR1 is SGHDN, CDR2 FVKESK, per germline. The CDR3 has 11 residues. The chain's CDR3 is CASSHGQGLYF. Here the CDR3 DNA reads TGTGCCAGCAGCCACGGACAGGGCCTCTATTTT. Full variable domain (missing parts from reference TRBV14 and TRBJ1-4): EAGVTQFPSHSVIEKGQTVTLRCDPISGHDNLYWYRRVMGKEIKFLLHFVKESKQDESGMPNNRFLAERTGGTYSTLKVQPAELEDSGVYFCASSHGQGLYFGSGTQLSVL.

The genes are TRBV6-5 and TRBJ2-1, with D maybe TRBD1 (6 bases). This CDR3 comprises 14 residues. The germline CDR1 and CDR2 sequences are MNHEY and SVGAGI. V shed 7 bases and J shed 1 base, with 11 bases lying between them. The CDR3 DNA sequence: TGTGCCAGCACCCTAGGGGGATCCTACAATGAGCAGTTCTTC. Its translation is CASTLGGSYNEQFF.

The chain combines TRBV6-5 with TRBJ2-5; 7 bases agree with TRBD2. The CDR3 loop spans 16 amino acids. Trimming removed 4 bases from V and 5 bases from J; junction bases left unmatched: 13. Germline CDR1 and CDR2: MNHEY and SVGAGI. In DNA, the CDR3 is TGTGCCAGCAGTTTGAGGGATGGGAGGGTAAGCGAGACCCAGTACTTC. Encoded protein: CASSLRDGRVSETQYF.

J is TRBJ1-5 and V is TRBV10-3; TRBD1 is a possible D gene (5 bases). This CDR3 contains 15 residues. The V end was cut by 4 bases, the J end by 5 bases, with 15 bases between. Germline-derived CDR1 and CDR2 are ENHRY and SYGVKD. The CDR3 sequence is CAISGATVADQPQHF. The DNA of the CDR3 is TGTGCCATCAGTGGGGCGACAGTAGCCGATCAGCCCCAGCATTTT.

The rearrangement joins TRBV6-4 to TRBJ2-2; 9 bases are a match to TRBD2. Per the germline V gene, CDR1 is MRHNA and CDR2 is SNTAGT. This CDR3 comprises 15 residues. Trimming cost V 3 bases and J 3 bases; bases outside gene matches: 2. As DNA, the CDR3 is TGTGCCAGCAGTGAGCGGGGGGGCGACACCGGGGAGCTGTTTTTT. The encoded protein is CASSERGGDTGELFF.